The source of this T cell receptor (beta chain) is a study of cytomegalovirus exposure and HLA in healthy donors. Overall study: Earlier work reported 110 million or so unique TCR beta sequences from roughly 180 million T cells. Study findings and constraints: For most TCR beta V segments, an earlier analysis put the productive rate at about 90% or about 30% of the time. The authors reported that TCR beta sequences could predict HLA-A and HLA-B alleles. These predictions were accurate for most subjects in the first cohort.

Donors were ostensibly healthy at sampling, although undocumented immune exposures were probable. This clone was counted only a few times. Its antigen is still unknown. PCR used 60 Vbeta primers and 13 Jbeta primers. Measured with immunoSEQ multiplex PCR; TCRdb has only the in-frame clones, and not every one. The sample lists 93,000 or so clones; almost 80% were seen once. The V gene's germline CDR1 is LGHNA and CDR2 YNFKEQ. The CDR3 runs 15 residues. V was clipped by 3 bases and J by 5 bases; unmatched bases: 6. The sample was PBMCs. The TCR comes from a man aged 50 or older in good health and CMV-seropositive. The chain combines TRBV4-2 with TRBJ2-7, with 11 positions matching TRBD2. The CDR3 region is CASSQGLADSDEQYF. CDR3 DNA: TGTGCCAGCAGCCAGGGACTAGCGGATTCCGACGAGCAGTACTTC.